This T cell receptor (beta chain) was observed in a study of blood T cell repertoires in COVID-19. The overall study: Researchers got acute and convalescent COVID-19 samples from the United States, Italy and Spain. PBMCs, B-cell-depleted T cells, or T cells provided the cDNA or gDNA that made up the material.

Source study methods: By means of reference gene primer amplification, nucleated cell counts were estimated. Sequencing used immunoSEQ multiplex PCR; TCRdb keeps in-frame clones, though not all of them. For V, J and clone size, that table is used; D and trimming come from the DNA. The data contain more than 85,000 clones, 83% of them singletons. The CDR3 sequence is 16 residues long. Trimming shortened V by 3 bases and J by 7 bases, and 18 bases separated the two germline ends. CDR1 MDHEN and CDR2 SYDVKM come from the germline V gene. The V and J genes are TRBV28 and TRBJ2-2, with D possibly being TRBD2 (6 bases). The receptor comes from a woman between 55 and 75 years old with acute or convalescent COVID-19. The specimen sequenced was peripheral blood. In DNA form, the CDR3 reads TGTGCCAGCAGTTTTAATGTCGGGGGTGGGTACGGGGAGCTGTTTTTT. Its translation is CASSFNVGGGYGELFF.